The 4 T cell receptor beta chains in this list originate from one sample, sequenced in a study of spatial heterogeneity in lung cancer. TCRdb called the 5' RACE reads again in MiXCR, with one record for every CDR3 protein. The repertoire holds 72,000 or so distinct CDR3 sequences, with roughly 8.9% as singletons. Time point meaning: blood at routine non-recurrence follow-up after resection. Sequencing used PBMCs, obtained at follow-up. These receptors originate from a female donor with early-stage non-small cell lung cancer.

The gene calls are TRBV7-9 and TRBJ1-2, with no clear D. Germline V gives CDR1 SEHNR, CDR2 FQNEAQ (reference sequence). V was cut by 8 bases and J by 8 bases, with 21 bases left in between. The CDR3 has 14 amino acids. Here the CDR3 DNA reads TGTGCCAGCTCACCGGGCAGCTTAACTCTCGGCTACACCTTC. Protein product: CASSPGSLTLGYTF.

The chain uses TRBV12-3 or TRBV12-4 and TRBJ1-4; 7 bases are a match to TRBD1. The CDR3 is 14 amino acids. V was clipped by 6 bases and J by 1 base; unmatched bases: 2. DNA of the CDR3: TGTGCCAGCAGGGACAGGCAAACTAATGAAAAACTGTTTTTT. Translated: CASRDRQTNEKLFF.

The gene calls are TRBV21-1 and TRBJ2-1; the table's D call of TRBD2 was not tested on the DNA. TRBV21-1 represents a pseudogene. This CDR3 spans 15 amino acids. CDR3 protein: CASSMAGGPVNEQFF. The CDR3 region has the DNA TGTGCCAGCAGCATGGCGGGAGGGCCGGTAAATGAGCAGTTCTTC.

This clonotype was counted at least ten times. The chain combines TRBV10-3 with TRBJ2-7, with a weak D call TRBD2 (5 bases). Germline loops: CDR1 ENHRY, CDR2 SYGVKD. V shed 6 bases and J shed 1 base, with 7 bases lying between them. CDR3 length: 12 amino acids. CDR3 bases: TGTGCCATCAGCGACTATTCCTACGAGCAGTACTTC. It specifies CAISDYSYEQYF.